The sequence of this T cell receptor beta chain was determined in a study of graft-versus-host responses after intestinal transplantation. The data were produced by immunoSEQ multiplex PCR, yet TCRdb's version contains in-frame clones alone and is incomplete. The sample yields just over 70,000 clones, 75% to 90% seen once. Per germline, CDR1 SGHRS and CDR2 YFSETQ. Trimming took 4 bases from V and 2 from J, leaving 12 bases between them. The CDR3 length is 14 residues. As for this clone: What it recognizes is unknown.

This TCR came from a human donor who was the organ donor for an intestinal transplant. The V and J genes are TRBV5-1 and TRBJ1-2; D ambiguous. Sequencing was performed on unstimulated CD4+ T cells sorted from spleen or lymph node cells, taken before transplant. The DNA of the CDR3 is TGCGCCAGCAGCCCAATATCACAGAACTATGGCTACACCTTC. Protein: CASSPISQNYGYTF.